This T cell receptor (beta chain) was profiled in a study of T cell responses to AZD1222 COVID-19 vaccine (dated by TCRdb to about 2021). Notes on the research overall: AZD1222 recipients with second doses at about 4 weeks or about 12 weeks were pooled, because spike-specific TCR depth and breadth did not differ between schedules. A total of around 240 trial participants underwent TCR sequencing, of whom around 200 received two doses of AZD1222 and 26 received two doses of the MenACWY control vaccine. Trial participants were enrolled by age into subgroups of 18-55, 56-69 and 70-plus years, and roughly 150, 30 and 60 TCR-sequenced participants, respectively, were included in these subgroups.

The research as a whole found: Reportedly, close to half of the unique spike-specific TCRs recognized epitopes lying outside the regions that are mutated in the B.1.351 and B.1.1.7 variants. Conclusions about previously exposed vaccinees are limited, since just 5 to 7 AZD1222 recipients were seropositive for SARS-CoV-2 at baseline. Because no day 14 peak-response samples were available, repertoires were characterized only after the peak T cell response. After two AZD1222 doses, both the breadth and the depth of spike-specific TCRs were significantly higher than at day 0 and than in MenACWY recipients. The whole spike protein was spanned by vaccine-associated CD4 TCRs, and dominant responses were seen in regions 160-218 and 743-854. In the small 56-69-year group, the increase in depth fell short of significance, most likely because of low power. Participants were mostly white British, with more females than males. The authors suggested clonal diversity may have been underestimated.

The germline V gene encodes CDR1 SNHLY and CDR2 FYNNEI. From the cysteine through the phenylalanine, the CDR3 covers 15 amino acids. Left in the record is the CDR3 DNA by itself, 45 bases read in frame from the first base. Germline trimming: 3 bases from V, 2 bases from J; junction bases outside gene matches: 3. In this sample, this clone turned up once. Its antigen is currently not known. No base qualities exist here, and no much larger clone lies one base off it. The sample's time point label is to be understood as: baseline before first vaccination. Samples from vaccinated people were obtained from the UK trials COV001 and COV002, which included a single-blind randomized controlled phase 2/3 trial of AZD1222 (ChAdOx1 nCoV-19) in healthy adults. For TCRbeta chain sequencing, PBMC samples from trial participants were taken at day 0 and at day 28 after the second dose. The CDR3 regions of human TCRbeta chains were analyzed by immunosequencing. On the study's bioinformatics: Repertoire TCRs were checked for matches against a reference library of SARS-CoV-2-specific TCRs that had been generated using the MIRA antigen-specificity platform. Breadth was defined as the fraction of unique TCRs that were SARS-CoV-2-associated, and depth was defined as the fraction of total T cells that were SARS-CoV-2-associated. Using the MIRA data, each spike-specific TCR was mapped to the spike region that the TCR reacts to and placed in a CD4 or CD8 class. Log10-transformed breadth and depth values were compared by one-way ANOVA with Sidak's multiple comparisons tests. As stored in TCRdb, this immuneACCESS dataset retains in-frame rearrangements with V and J assigned. A fraction of the clones does not appear; measured against another copy, unresolved V genes explain less than half of the discrepancy, and the remainder lacks a known reason. The D gene and trimming were derived from the DNA, and the V and J assignments and clone size from that table. Here the sample has fewer than 300,000 clones; 85% to 95% occur a single time. Of the sample, 0.5% to 0.7% falls within the top ten clones.

The sequenced sample was peripheral blood, obtained on day 0 of AZD1222 vaccination. This clonotype originated in an adult in good health. The rearrangement joined TRBV2 to TRBJ1-5; the central 8 bases match TRBD1. The CDR3 protein sequence reads: CASSDRGPRNQPQHF. The nucleotide sequence reads TGTGCCAGCAGTGACAGGGGGCCCCGCAATCAGCCCCAGCATTTT.